The clone carrying this TCR beta chain was counted at least ten times. This sample stems from a study of regulatory T cells in long-lasting Graves disease. About the study: Positive TSH receptor antibodies alongside over 5 years of antithyroid drugs were what marked Graves' disease as persistent.

Construction of TCR beta libraries relied on iRepertoire HTBI primers and on Arm-PCR targeting CDR3 regions. MiXCR, applied by TCRdb to the multiplex PCR reads, yields one record per CDR3 protein. The table lists roughly 450,000 distinct CDR3 sequences, around 20% of them singletons, with 6.5% to 10% in the top ten. Specified time point: persistent/refractory GD, antithyroid drugs over 5 years with positive TRAb. TCR sequences were obtained from RNA taken from PBMCs. A volume of 8.5 to 10 milliliters of peripheral blood was collected in EDTA tubes. The clonotype was recovered from a female donor with Graves disease. The material was peripheral blood mononuclear cells (PBMCs), obtained when the disease was refractory, from a patient treated with antithyroid drugs.

The CDR3 protein is CASSLGDGRWDTEAFF. The CDR3 bases are TGTGCCAGCAGTTTAGGGGACGGGCGTTGGGACACTGAAGCTTTCTTT. The V gene is TRBV12-3 or TRBV12-4, the J gene TRBJ1-1, with TRBD1 as a possible D gene (5 bases). The ends were cut back, 1 base at V and 3 bases at J, with 15 bases in the middle. This CDR3 comprises 16 residues.